The 23 T cell receptor beta chains reported below all come from one sample, sequenced in a study of blood T cell repertoires in COVID-19. The table came from immunoSEQ multiplex PCR; TCRdb's copy has only in-frame clones and leaves some out. This table holds 250,000 to 300,000 clones, about nine tenths found once. The specimen was peripheral blood. These receptors were obtained from a man aged 50 to 60 with acute or convalescent COVID-19.

The CDR3 sequence: CASSQTGGRGEKLFF. The CDR3 coding sequence is TGTGCCAGCAGCCAAACAGGGGGGCGCGGTGAAAAACTGTTTTTT. The V call is TRBV3-1 (or the pseudogene TRBV3-2), the J call TRBJ1-4; 8 bases align to TRBD1. Trimming cost V 2 bases and J 7 bases; bases outside gene matches: 6. The CDR3 runs 15 residues. The germline V gene has CDR1 LGHDT and CDR2 YNNKEL (reference sequence).

This clone was picked up many times. The rearrangement links TRBV18 to TRBJ1-5; 11 bases fit TRBD1. Germline V gives CDR1 KGHSH, CDR2 LQKENI. V trimming: 3 bases; J trimming: 4 bases; junction bases outside the gene matches: 2. The CDR3 is 15 residues long. The CDR3, as DNA: TGTGCCAGCTCACCTGGACAGGGGGCTAATCAGCCCCAGCATTTT. It specifies CASSPGQGANQPQHF.

DNA of the CDR3: TGTGCCACCAGCAGAGACTGGGCCGGGACTAGCGGGGACGTAGCCAAAAACATTCAGTACTTC. Translating it yields CATSRDWAGTSGDVAKNIQYF. This chain uses TRBV15 with TRBJ2-4; TRBD2 aligns across 13 bases. There are 21 residues in the CDR3. V lost 0 bases, J lost 0 bases, and 11 bases stayed unmatched. CDR1 LNHNV and CDR2 YYDKDF come from the germline V gene (reference sequence).

The chain recombines TRBV12-5 with TRBJ2-1, with 11 bases aligning to TRBD1. Looked up from germline, CDR1 is LGHNT and CDR2 is FRNRAP. J was trimmed by 8 bases and V by 2 bases; bases with no gene match: 11. This CDR3 region has 17 residues. CDR3 in amino acids: CASGLPPGTGGGHEQFF. DNA of the CDR3: TGTGCTAGTGGTTTGCCTCCCGGGACAGGGGGAGGTCATGAGCAGTTCTTC.

The gene calls are TRBV3-1 (or the pseudogene TRBV3-2) and TRBJ1-5; D not certain. Germline assignment: CDR1 LGHDT and CDR2 YNNKEL (reference sequence). Trimming removed 0 bases at V and 2 bases at J, with 17 bases between. The CDR3 consists of 18 residues. CDR3 sequence (DNA): TGTGCCAGCAGCCAAGAGGGCGGGTCACCTACGGGCAATCAGCCCCAGCATTTT. Protein sequence: CASSQEGGSPTGNQPQHF.

The chain uses TRBV6-2 or TRBV6-3 and TRBJ1-2, with 7 nucleotides matching TRBD1. V shed 5 bases, J shed 5 bases, and the junction held 11 bases outside the gene matches. The CDR3 is 15 residues long. In germline, CDR1 is MNHEY, CDR2 SVGEGT. The CDR3 bases are TGTGCCAGCAGTCGACACCTCTCGACAGGGTATGGCTACACCTTC. Translating it yields CASSRHLSTGYGYTF.

The chain couples TRBV11-1 to TRBJ1-6; 9 bases are shared with TRBD1. The CDR3 spans 15 residues. CDR1 is SGHAT, CDR2 FQDESV, per germline (reference sequence). V dropped 4 bases and J dropped 10; count of bases not matched to a gene: 8. The CDR3 reads CASSSQGQGGSPLHF. The DNA of the CDR3 is TGTGCCAGCAGCTCCCAGGGACAGGGAGGGTCACCCCTCCACTTT.

CDR3 bases: TGTGCCAGCAGTTACCGAGGGTCGGCGGATGAAAAACTGTTTTTT. This codes for CASSYRGSADEKLFF. The chain links TRBV6-6 to TRBJ1-4, with D hard to call. Germline V gene data show CDR1 as MNHNY and CDR2 as SVGAGI (reference sequence). This CDR3 has 15 residues. Trimming left V 2 bases short and J 6 bases short, with 13 bases between.

V and J are TRBV2 and TRBJ2-5; 8 positions match TRBD2. J lost 5 bases, V lost 7 bases, and 12 bases had no gene match. This CDR3 comprises 15 residues. Per germline, CDR1 SNHLY and CDR2 FYNNEI. This CDR3 is CASKEGGSGGETQYF. The CDR3, as DNA: TGTGCCAGCAAGGAGGGGGGCAGCGGGGGTGAGACCCAGTACTTC. Drawing the rest from reference TRBV2 and TRBJ2-5, the complete variable domain is EPEVTQTPSHQVTQMGQEVILRCVPISNHLYFYWYRQILGQKVEFLVSFYNNEISEKSEIFDDQFSVERPDGSNFTLKIRSTKLEDSAMYFCASKEGGSGGETQYFGPGTRLLVL.

This chain uses TRBV18 with TRBJ2-5; no clear D. This CDR3 comprises 13 residues. Germline CDR1 KGHSH, CDR2 LQKENI. Trimming removed 2 bases at V and 4 bases at J, with 8 bases between. The CDR3 loop reads CASSPSSGETQYF. CDR3 nucleotides: TGTGCCAGCTCACCAAGCTCGGGAGAGACCCAGTACTTC.

The V call is TRBV24-1, the J call TRBJ2-3; tentative D call: TRBD1 (6 bases). The V gene lost 2 bases and the J gene lost 2 bases, with 13 bases spanning the gap. The germline V gene encodes CDR1 KGHDR and CDR2 SFDVKD. The CDR3 extends over 16 amino acids. The CDR3 protein is CATSDYMTGDTDTQYF. The CDR3 region has the DNA TGTGCCACCAGTGATTACATGACAGGAGACACAGATACGCAGTATTTT.

J is TRBJ2-2 and V is TRBV9; 7 bases fit TRBD1. This CDR3 comprises 17 residues. The J segment lost 1 base and the V segment lost 2 bases, leaving 8 bases of the junction unmatched. Germline CDR1 and CDR2: SGDLS and YYNGEE. CDR3 sequence: CASSVFRGPENTGELFF. For the CDR3, the DNA is TGTGCCAGCAGCGTGTTTAGGGGGCCGGAGAACACCGGGGAGCTGTTTTTT.

This chain joins TRBV18 and TRBJ2-7; no clear D. V was trimmed by 4 bases and J by 2 bases, leaving 12 bases between them. This CDR3 contains 14 residues. Germline CDR1 KGHSH, CDR2 LQKENI. In nucleotides, the CDR3 is TGTGCCAGCTCACGTAACCCAGGAACCTACGAGCAGTACTTC. Translated: CASSRNPGTYEQYF.

The chain couples TRBV7-9 to TRBJ2-1; 11 bases fit TRBD2. Unmatched junction bases numbered 10, after V lost 6 bases and J lost 6 bases. CDR3 length: 16 residues. Germline V gene data show CDR1 as SEHNR and CDR2 as FQNEAQ (reference sequence). The CDR3 protein is CASRPPLAGVLNEQFF. CDR3 nucleotides: TGTGCCAGCAGGCCTCCACTAGCGGGGGTACTCAATGAGCAGTTCTTC.

The chain is built from TRBV29-1 and TRBJ2-1; 9 bases align to TRBD2. Germline V gene data show CDR1 as SQVTM and CDR2 as ANQGSEA. The CDR3 has 14 amino acids. Unmatched junction bases numbered 8, after V lost 4 bases and J lost 7 bases. The CDR3 bases are TGCAGCGTTGTAAGCGGGGGGTTTCGGAATGAGCAGTTCTTC. It yields the protein CSVVSGGFRNEQFF.

The genes are TRBV30 and TRBJ1-2; D may be TRBD1 (6 bases). Germline CDR1 is GTSNPN and CDR2 is SVGIG (reference sequence). V lost 3 bases to trimming and J lost 4 bases, with 12 bases between them. The CDR3 totals 13 residues. As DNA, the CDR3 is TGTGCCTGGAGCCCGGACAGCAGCTATGGCTACACCTTC. Residues: CAWSPDSSYGYTF.

The rearrangement joins TRBV7-3 to TRBJ2-3, with D perhaps matching TRBD2 (7 bases). CDR3 size: 17 residues. Trimming stripped 2 bases from V and 2 bases from J, with 17 bases between. The germline V gene encodes CDR1 SGHTA and CDR2 FQGTGA. CDR3 loop: CASSLSSGGGVTDTQYF. In DNA, the CDR3 is TGTGCCAGCAGCTTATCTAGCGGTGGGGGCGTCACAGATACGCAGTATTTT.

The V gene is TRBV19, the J gene TRBJ1-5; the D gene is possibly TRBD1 (5 bases). Trimming took off 1 base at V and 6 bases at J, with 13 bases between the two ends. CDR3 length equals 15 residues. Germline V CDR1 and CDR2: LNHDA, SQIVND (reference sequence). The CDR3 sequence: CASSIGTIVGQPQHF. For the CDR3, the DNA is TGTGCCAGTAGTATAGGGACAATAGTAGGTCAGCCCCAGCATTTT.

The CDR3 here is CASRSESSYEQYF. As DNA, the CDR3 is TGTGCCAGTCGGTCCGAAAGCTCCTACGAGCAGTACTTC. The V gene is TRBV19, the J gene TRBJ2-7, with D unresolved. This CDR3 is 13 amino acids long. Germline assignment: CDR1 LNHDA and CDR2 SQIVND (reference sequence). The V end was cut by 8 bases, the J end by 0 bases, with 11 bases between.

The chain employs TRBV10-1 and TRBJ2-1, with TRBD2 matching over 8 bases. This CDR3 has 17 amino acids. J was trimmed by 3 bases and V by 4 bases; bases with no gene match: 11. The germline V gene encodes CDR1 WNHNN and CDR2 SYGVQD (reference sequence). In DNA, the CDR3 is TGCGCCAGCAGTGCATCCTCAGGACTAGCCCTCTACAATGAGCAGTTCTTC. Translated, it gives CASSASSGLALYNEQFF.

The gene calls are TRBV19 and TRBJ1-5; possibly TRBD1 for D (5 bases). This CDR3 has 13 residues. The ends were cut back, 7 bases at V and 7 bases at J, with 14 bases in the middle. CDR1 is LNHDA, CDR2 SQIVND, per germline (reference sequence). The CDR3 spells CASIGRGRQPQHF. CDR3 nucleotides: TGTGCCAGTATAGGAAGGGGCCGACAGCCCCAGCATTTT.

Concerning this clone: Distinct nucleotide sequences in the sample also encode this CDR3. The chain has TRBV5-4 and TRBJ2-1; 8 bases line up with TRBD2. Germline CDR1 reads SGHNT; CDR2 reads YYREEE (reference sequence). The CDR3 runs 14 residues. J lost 6 bases, V lost 0 bases, and 2 bases had no gene match. The chain's CDR3 is CASSLVAGGNEQFF. The CDR3 coding sequence is TGTGCCAGCAGCTTGGTGGCGGGGGGCAATGAGCAGTTCTTC.

CDR3 residues: CAGTGVREGGGYTF. CDR3 nucleotides: TGTGCCGGGACAGGGGTCAGAGAGGGTGGTGGCTACACCTTC. V is TRBV10-3 and J is TRBJ1-2; 10 positions match TRBD1. Germline V gene lookup returns CDR1 ENHRY and CDR2 SYGVKD. This CDR3 comprises 14 residues. J was trimmed by 7 bases and V by 11 bases; bases with no gene match: 13.